This T cell receptor (beta chain) comes out of a study of blood T cell repertoires in COVID-19. Across the study: Samples representing acute and convalescent COVID-19 were sourced from the United States, Italy and Spain. PBMCs, B-cell-depleted T cells, or T cells provided the cDNA or gDNA that made up the material.

CDR3 length equals 14 residues. Trimming cost V 0 bases and J 8 bases; bases outside gene matches: 5. Germline V gene sequence: CDR1 SGHRS, CDR2 YFSETQ. Authors' data handling: Cell counts per sample came from amplifying reference gene primers. The method was immunoSEQ multiplex PCR; TCRdb's version includes in-frame clones alone and lacks a portion of them. V and J calls and clone size follow that table, whereas D and trimming were derived from the DNA. The sample carries about 160,000 clones, around nine tenths recorded once. J is TRBJ2-1 and V is TRBV5-1, with 7 bases lining up with TRBD2. The source is a man in his 60s with active or convalescent COVID-19. Sequencing was done on a sample of peripheral blood. CDR3 amino acids: CASSLGMGGDEQFF. DNA for the CDR3: TGCGCCAGCAGCTTGGGGATGGGAGGGGATGAGCAGTTCTTC.